This T cell receptor (beta chain) derives from a study of monozygotic twins with cystic fibrosis. CDR1 is GTSNPN and CDR2 is SVGIG in the germline V gene (reference sequence). V dropped 7 bases and J dropped 0; count of bases not matched to a gene: 8. This CDR3 comprises 15 residues. This table comes from immunoSEQ multiplex PCR, and its TCRdb copy is limited to in-frame clones, with some not included. Of approximately 28,000 clones listed, around 81% are singletons. This TCR derives from a girl aged 2-10 years with cystic fibrosis. V and J are TRBV30 and TRBJ1-4; 7 nucleotides align to TRBD1. Sequencing used blood. CDR3 in amino acids: CASGGTFATNEKLFF. CDR3 DNA sequence: TGTGCCTCAGGGGGGACCTTTGCAACTAATGAAAAACTGTTTTTT.